What follows describes a single T cell receptor (beta chain). Its antigen is currently not known. Base quality data are lacking; no much larger clone is found one base away. The time point label, as the study defines it: baseline before first vaccination. Vaccinee samples came from UK trials COV001 and COV002, including a single-blind randomized controlled phase 2/3 trial of AZD1222 (ChAdOx1 nCoV-19) in healthy adults. For TCRbeta chain sequencing, PBMC samples from trial participants were taken at day 0 and at day 28 after the second dose. This record belongs to a study of T cell responses to AZD1222 COVID-19 vaccine (dated by TCRdb to the early 2020s). Turning to the overall study: AZD1222 recipients whose second dose came at about 4 weeks and those whose second dose came at about 12 weeks were combined into one group, since spike-specific TCR depth and breadth did not differ between the two schedules. A total of about 230 trial participants underwent TCR sequencing, of whom around 200 received two doses of AZD1222 and around 26 received two doses of the MenACWY control vaccine. Trial participants were enrolled by age into 18-55, 56-69 and 70-plus year subgroups, with approximately 150, 28 and 58 TCR-sequenced participants respectively. General conclusions and limits of the study: The 56-69-year group was small, and its depth increase did not reach significance, likely because of low power. The whole spike protein was spanned by vaccine-associated CD4 TCRs, and dominant responses were seen in regions 160-218 and 743-854. Only a handful of AZD1222 recipients were SARS-CoV-2 seropositive at baseline, limiting conclusions about previously exposed vaccinees. After two AZD1222 doses, both the breadth and the depth of spike-specific TCRs were significantly higher than at day 0 and than in MenACWY recipients. Because no samples from the day 14 peak response were available, repertoires could be characterized only after the peak T cell response. Reportedly, almost half of the unique spike-specific TCRs recognized epitopes lying outside the regions that are mutated in the B.1.351 and B.1.1.7 variants. Most participants were white British and females outnumbered males, and the authors suggested that clonal diversity may have been underestimated.

The CDR3, cysteine through phenylalanine, is 11 amino acids long. Only the CDR3 region is kept as DNA, spanning 33 bases read in frame from base 1. V is cut by 3 bases and J by 7 bases, and the space between the germline ends is 7 bases. The germline V gene sets CDR1 to SGHAT and CDR2 to FQNNGV. The CDR3 regions of human TCRbeta chains were analyzed by immunosequencing. The source study handled its data this way. Repertoire TCRs were matched against a reference library of SARS-CoV-2-specific TCRs generated with the MIRA antigen-specificity platform. Breadth meant the fraction of unique TCRs that were SARS-CoV-2-associated, whereas depth meant the fraction of total T cells that were SARS-CoV-2-associated. Using the MIRA data, every spike-specific TCR was mapped to the spike region that the TCR reacted to and assigned to either a CD4 or a CD8 class. Log10-transformed breadth and depth values were compared by one-way ANOVA with Sidak's multiple comparisons tests. Not all clones reach the TCRdb copy of this immuneACCESS table, which keeps in-frame sequences only. Checked studies attribute under half of the gap to unresolved V genes and leave the rest unexplained. V and J calls and clone size follow that table, whereas D and trimming were derived from the DNA. This sample lists 150,000 to 200,000 clones; 85% to 95% were detected once. The ten top clones hold more than 0.8% of the sample.

The origin of this receptor is an adult in good health. The chain is encoded by TRBV11-2 joined to TRBJ2-7; no confident D gene assignment can be made. The input for sequencing was peripheral blood, taken on day 0 of AZD1222 vaccination. The DNA is as follows: TGTGCCAGCAGCTTCGGTCATGAGCAGTACTTC. It is translated as CASSFGHEQYF.